What follows are 22 T cell receptor beta chains derived from one specimen sequenced in a study of molecular identifiers for immune sequencing clone quantification. TCRdb recomputed calls from the PCR reads with MiXCR, one row per CDR3 protein. The table lists under 800,000 distinct CDR3 sequences, 25% of them singletons, with 0.7% to 0.95% in the top ten. The sample consisted of naive CD8+ T cells from blood, with Jurkat cell RNA spiked in. Regarding subset: FACS-sorted CD8+CD4-CCR7+CD45RA+ naive T cells. Receptors originate from a human donor in good health. Some libraries in this study had Jurkat cell RNA spiked in.

This clonotype was counted many times. V usage is TRBV14 and J usage is TRBJ2-7; TRBD2 is a possible D gene (5 bases). The CDR3 is 13 amino acids. Trimming took off 0 bases at V and 7 bases at J, with 10 bases between the two ends. Looked up from germline, CDR1 is SGHDN and CDR2 is FVKESK. The CDR3, as DNA: TGTGCCAGCAGCCAAGATGGCAGGAGGGAGCAGTACTTC. Amino acid sequence: CASSQDGRREQYF.

This clonotype was detected once. At one of its ends the junction is not consistent with the germline gene, which may arise from a read error. CDR3 sequence (DNA): TGTGCCAGCGGGGGGCTTCCCGTTAGCGACTTTAGCACAGATACGCACTATTTT. Translated, it gives CASGGLPVSDFSTDTHYF. The chain links TRBV2 to TRBJ2-3; tentatively, D is TRBD1 or TRBD2 (6 bases each). Germline CDR1 SNHLY, CDR2 FYNNEI. The CDR3 is made up of 18 amino acids.

CDR3 bases: TGTGCCAGCGGTTCGTCCCCCCTAGGCGAGCAGTACTTC. The encoded protein is CASGSSPLGEQYF. The chain is built from TRBV5-6 and TRBJ2-7; no definite D call. Germline CDR1 reads SGHDT; CDR2 reads YYEEEE. The CDR3 sequence is 13 residues long. Trimming took 7 bases from V and 6 from J, leaving 17 bases between them.

This rearrangement joins TRBV7-9 to TRBJ2-1, with D tentatively TRBD1 (6 bases). The V and J ends lost 3 bases and 6 bases respectively, with 12 bases between them. The CDR3 has 14 residues. Germline CDR1 SEHNR, CDR2 FQNEAQ (reference sequence). CDR3 region: CASSFRTAGNEQFF. CDR3 nucleotide sequence: TGTGCCAGCAGCTTCAGGACAGCCGGCAATGAGCAGTTCTTC.

Regarding this clonotype: The junction differs from germline at one of its ends, possibly a read error. This rearrangement joins TRBV15 to TRBJ2-1, with D possibly being TRBD2 (5 bases). Germline CDR1 LNHNV, CDR2 YYDKDF (reference sequence). The CDR3 sequence is 14 residues long. The CDR3 protein is CATNRDKTGDEQFF. CDR3 DNA sequence: TGTGCCACCAACAGAGATAAAACCGGGGATGAGCAGTTCTTC.

V is TRBV3-1 and J is TRBJ2-3; 7 positions match TRBD2. The germline gives CDR1 LGHDT, CDR2 YNNKEL (reference sequence). This CDR3 has 15 residues. V lost 4 bases and J lost 2; bases outside the gene matches: 6. The CDR3 is CASSPGGVPTDTQYF. CDR3 bases: TGTGCCAGCAGCCCTGGGGGGGTACCCACAGATACGCAGTATTTT.

The sample holds a few counts of this clonotype. The chain carries TRBV7-9 and TRBJ1-4, with a weak D call TRBD1 (5 bases). Germline V CDR1 and CDR2: SEHNR, FQNEAQ (reference sequence). The length of the CDR3 is 14 residues. V was trimmed by 5 bases and J by 7 bases, leaving 14 bases between them. Here the CDR3 DNA reads TGTGCCAGCAGCCCCATGGGGCTGGGTGAAAAACTGTTTTTT. The encoded protein is CASSPMGLGEKLFF.

For this clonotype: At one boundary the junction diverges from the germline segment, which might be a read error. The chain has TRBV11-2 and TRBJ2-7, with 9 nucleotides matching TRBD2. The CDR3 contains 15 residues. Germline loops: CDR1 SGHAT, CDR2 FQNNGV. The CDR3 nucleotides read TGTGCCCGCAGCTTCGCCGCCAGCGGGAGGAACGAGCAGTACTTC. Its translation is CARSFAASGRNEQYF.

In this sample, this clonotype turned up many times. This sequence joins TRBV9 and TRBJ1-6; 11 nucleotides align to TRBD1. Germline assignment: CDR1 SGDLS and CDR2 YYNGEE. The CDR3 runs to 17 residues. V gave up 3 bases and J gave up 10 bases; unmatched junction bases: 12. CDR3 sequence reads: CASSEGTGGIINSPLHF. In DNA form, the CDR3 reads TGTGCCAGCAGCGAGGGGACAGGGGGAATAATCAACTCACCCCTCCACTTT.

Remarks on this clonotype: At one end, the junction sequence differs from germline, possibly due to a read error. The chain is built from TRBV2 and TRBJ2-3; TRBD1 matches at 12 bases. CDR3 length equals 15 residues. Looked up from germline, CDR1 is SNHLY and CDR2 is FYNNEI. The CDR3 spells CGLTPRDRGQDTQYF. As DNA, the CDR3 is TGTGGATTAACACCGCGGGACAGGGGGCAAGATACACAGTATTTT.

This clonotype has just a few counts. This chain connects TRBV6-5 to TRBJ2-7; 10 bases are a match to TRBD2. The CDR3 has 14 amino acids. Germline V gene lookup returns CDR1 MNHEY and CDR2 SVGAGI. V trimming: 5 bases; J trimming: 3 bases; junction bases outside the gene matches: 4. Here the CDR3 reads CASSPIAGGYEQYF. The CDR3 DNA reads as TGTGCCAGCAGTCCTATAGCGGGGGGCTACGAGCAGTACTTC.

Only a few counts were recorded for this clonotype. The rearrangement uses TRBV7-2 and TRBJ1-1; D gene unclear. Germline CDR1 reads SGHTA; CDR2 reads FQGNSA. This CDR3 comprises 16 residues. V lost 1 base to trimming and J lost 4 bases, with 16 bases between them. In DNA, the CDR3 is TGTGCCAGCAGCTTAGTCAACGTAGCAGTGGCCACTGAAGCTTTCTTT. Its protein product is CASSLVNVAVATEAFF.

This clonotype was recorded at least ten times. The rearrangement uses TRBV27 and TRBJ2-7, with D maybe TRBD1 (5 bases). Germline lookup yields CDR1 MNHEY and CDR2 SMNVEV (reference sequence). The CDR3 contains 20 residues. Between the trimmed V and J ends, which lost 5 bases and 12 bases, there was a span of 41 bases. CDR3 loop: CASSKPPTVPIRATLYTGYF. The CDR3 DNA reads TGTGCCAGCAGTAAGCCCCCGACAGTACCTATACGAGCCACGCTATATACGGGGTACTTC.

This clonotype has more than one count but fewer than ten. V usage is TRBV7-9 and J usage is TRBJ2-1; tentative D call: TRBD2 (6 bases). Per the germline V gene, CDR1 is SEHNR and CDR2 is FQNEAQ (reference sequence). V lost 5 bases, J lost 12 bases, and 14 bases lay in between. The CDR3 has 12 residues. The CDR3 here is CASSPGGGVQFF. In DNA form, the CDR3 reads TGTGCCAGCAGCCCGGGTGGAGGGGTGCAGTTCTTC.

This clonotype was detected only a few times. The rearrangement uses TRBV27 and TRBJ2-3; possible D gene TRBD2, 6 bases. Trimming removed 3 bases at V and 2 bases at J, with 15 bases between. Germline lookup yields CDR1 MNHEY and CDR2 SMNVEV (reference sequence). The CDR3 loop spans 16 amino acids. CDR3 amino acids: CASSFQAGLHTDTQYF. CDR3 DNA: TGTGCCAGCAGTTTTCAAGCGGGTCTCCACACAGATACGCAGTATTTT.

This clonotype was detected a few times. This chain links TRBV20-1 with TRBJ1-5; D gene unclear. Trimming pared 6 bases from V and 4 bases from J, leaving 19 bases between. Germline assignment: CDR1 DFQATT and CDR2 SNEGSKA (reference sequence). This CDR3 spans 15 amino acids. CDR3 sequence (DNA): TGCAGTGCCACACGGATCGGGCAGCCGAATCAGCCCCAGCATTTT. Translated: CSATRIGQPNQPQHF.

The J gene is TRBJ1-1, the V gene TRBV2, with a tentative D call TRBD1 (5 bases). Trimming left V 10 bases short and J 2 bases short, with 14 bases between. There are 13 residues in the CDR3. The germline gives CDR1 SNHLY, CDR2 FYNNEI. The CDR3 spells CAKQGYTNTEAFF. As DNA, the CDR3 is TGTGCCAAGCAGGGCTACACCAACACTGAAGCTTTCTTT.

This clonotype was observed many times. V usage is TRBV7-3 and J usage is TRBJ2-5; weak D call: TRBD1 (5 bases). Germline lookup yields CDR1 SGHTA and CDR2 FQGTGA. V dropped 1 base and J dropped 0 bases, with 9 bases sitting between them. The CDR3 contains 15 residues. CDR3 region: CASSLMGLDQETQYF. Written as DNA, the CDR3 is TGTGCCAGCAGCTTAATGGGGCTAGACCAAGAGACCCAGTACTTC.

The chain couples TRBV30 to TRBJ2-3; tentative D call: TRBD1 (6 bases). The CDR3 runs to 16 residues. Germline CDR1 is GTSNPN and CDR2 is SVGIG (reference sequence). V lost 0 bases and J lost 2, with 15 bases in between. This CDR3 is CAWSVPTGPATDTQYF. CDR3 coding DNA: TGTGCCTGGAGTGTCCCCACAGGGCCCGCCACAGATACGCAGTATTTT.

This clonotype was detected ten times or more. The rearrangement links TRBV5-1 to TRBJ1-1; D might be TRBD1 (5 bases). The germline CDR1 and CDR2 sequences are SGHRS and YFSETQ. V lost 3 bases to trimming and J lost 4 bases, with 13 bases between them. The CDR3 consists of 14 residues. This chain's CDR3 is CASSSTWGPTEAFF. The CDR3 DNA reads as TGCGCCAGCAGCTCGACCTGGGGCCCCACTGAAGCTTTCTTT. Drawing the rest from reference TRBV5-1 and TRBJ1-1, the complete variable domain is KAGVTQTPRYLIKTRGQQVTLSCSPISGHRSVSWYQQTPGQGLQFLFEYFSETQRNKGNFPGRFSGRQFSNSRSEMNVSTLELGDSALYLCASSSTWGPTEAFFGQGTRLTVV.

In its sample, this clonotype was seen many times. The rearrangement joins TRBV12-3 or TRBV12-4 to TRBJ2-5; D call uncertain. The CDR3 is made up of 14 amino acids. The germline V and J ends were trimmed by 4 bases and 0 bases, with 9 bases remaining between them. CDR3: CASSYATYQETQYF. The CDR3 nucleotides are TGTGCCAGCAGTTACGCGACATACCAAGAGACCCAGTACTTC.

This clonotype was observed a few times. The chain links TRBV30 to TRBJ2-3, with TRBD2 matching over 13 bases. This CDR3 spans 19 amino acids. Trimming removed 4 bases from V and 6 bases from J; junction bases left unmatched: 19. Germline V gives CDR1 GTSNPN, CDR2 SVGIG (reference sequence). CDR3 DNA sequence: TGTGCCTGGACCCCCCCGATGGGACTAGCGGGGATATCAGGGGATACGCAGTATTTT. Translating it yields CAWTPPMGLAGISGDTQYF.